These 6 T cell receptor beta chains were all obtained from the same sample, sequenced in a study of T-cell memory formation after mild COVID-19. TCRdb passed the 5' RACE reads through MiXCR, listing each CDR3 protein once. The sample has 120,000 or so distinct CDR3 sequences, roughly 15% seen once. The source material was PBMCs or a T cell subset sorted from them (not recorded which). The receptors were gathered from an adult woman who had mild COVID-19 (a few samples of this study predate the infection). Cell type and time point are not known.

V gene TRBV2 combines with J gene TRBJ2-3; TRBD2 might be the D (6 bases). From germline, CDR1 is SNHLY and CDR2 FYNNEI. The CDR3 covers 18 residues. Trimming took off 0 bases at V and 1 base at J, with 17 bases between the two ends. The CDR3 here is CASSEALAERVGTDTQYF. In DNA form, the CDR3 reads TGTGCCAGCAGTGAAGCGCTTGCCGAGCGGGTTGGCACAGATACGCAGTATTTT.

This clonotype appeared a few times. The gene calls are TRBV3-1 and TRBJ2-2; TRBD1 might be the D (5 bases). This CDR3 is built from 17 residues. Germline V gene lookup returns CDR1 LGHDT and CDR2 YNNKEL (reference sequence). The V and J ends lost 4 bases and 0 bases respectively, with 15 bases between them. DNA of the CDR3: TGTGCCAGCAGCCCAAGTTGGACATCCGCGAACACCGGGGAGCTGTTTTTT. Protein: CASSPSWTSANTGELFF.

The chain joins TRBV6-5 to TRBJ1-2; D unclear. This CDR3 contains 12 residues. The V end was cut by 0 bases, the J end by 8 bases, with 7 bases between. The germline CDR1 and CDR2 sequences are MNHEY and SVGAGI. This CDR3 is CASSYSGRGYTF. DNA for the CDR3: TGTGCCAGCAGTTACTCAGGACGGGGCTACACCTTC.

This clonotype was seen a few times. J is TRBJ2-7 and V is TRBV5-8, with 7 nucleotides matching TRBD1. CDR1 and CDR2 from the germline V gene are SGHTS and YDEGEE. The V gene end was trimmed by 0 bases and the J gene end by 5 bases; junction bases not matched to a gene: 11. This CDR3 is built from 16 residues. The DNA for the CDR3 is TGTGCCAGCAGCTTGGTTCCGGGACAGCGGTTCAACGAGCAGTACTTC. It translates to CASSLVPGQRFNEQYF. Full variable domain (outside the CDR3, taken from reference TRBV5-8 and TRBJ2-7): EAGVTQSPTHLIKTRGQQATLRCSPISGHTSVYWYQQALGLGLQFLLWYDEGEERNRGNFPPRFSGRQFPNYSSELNVNALELEDSALYLCASSLVPGQRFNEQYFGPGTRLTVT.

The chain carries TRBV6-5 and TRBJ1-2; D perhaps matches TRBD1 (6 bases). The germline V and J ends were trimmed by 0 bases and 5 bases, with 10 bases remaining between them. The CDR3 covers 14 residues. Germline-derived CDR1 and CDR2 are MNHEY and SVGAGI. CDR3 residues: CASSYSRGGYGYTF. CDR3 nucleotide sequence: TGTGCCAGCAGTTACTCGCGAGGGGGTTATGGCTACACCTTC.

This chain links TRBV20-1 with TRBJ2-3; either TRBD1 or TRBD2 may supply D (6 bases each). The V gene lost 6 bases and the J gene lost 0 bases, with 13 bases spanning the gap. This CDR3 is built from 14 residues. Germline values: CDR1 DFQATT, CDR2 SNEGSKA (reference sequence). The CDR3 sequence: CSAGGGRSTDTQYF. CDR3 DNA: TGCAGTGCGGGTGGGGGGCGCAGCACAGATACGCAGTATTTT.